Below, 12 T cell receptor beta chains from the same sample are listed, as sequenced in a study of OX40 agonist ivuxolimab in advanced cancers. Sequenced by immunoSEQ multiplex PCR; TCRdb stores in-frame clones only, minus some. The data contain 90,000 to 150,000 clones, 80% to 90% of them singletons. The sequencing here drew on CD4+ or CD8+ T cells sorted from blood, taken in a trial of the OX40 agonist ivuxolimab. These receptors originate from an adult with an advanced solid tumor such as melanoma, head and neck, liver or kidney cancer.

CDR3 protein: CASSLLGVTNTEAFF. The CDR3 nucleotides read TGTGCCAGCAGCCTCCTAGGGGTCACTAACACTGAAGCTTTCTTT. The genes are TRBV6-6 and TRBJ1-1; tentatively, D is TRBD1 (5 bases). Per germline, CDR1 MNHNY and CDR2 SVGAGI (reference sequence). The V gene lost 6 bases and the J gene lost 2 bases, with 16 bases spanning the gap. The CDR3 spans 15 residues.

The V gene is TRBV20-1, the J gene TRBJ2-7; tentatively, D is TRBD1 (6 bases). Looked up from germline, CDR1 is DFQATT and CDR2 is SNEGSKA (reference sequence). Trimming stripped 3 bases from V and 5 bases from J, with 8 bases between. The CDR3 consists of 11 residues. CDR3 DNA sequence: TGCAGTGCTAGCGACAGGAACGAGCAGTACTTC. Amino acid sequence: CSASDRNEQYF.

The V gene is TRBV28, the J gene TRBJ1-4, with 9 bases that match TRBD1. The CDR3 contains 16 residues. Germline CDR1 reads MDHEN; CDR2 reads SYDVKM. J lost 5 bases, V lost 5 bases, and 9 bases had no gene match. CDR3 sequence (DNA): TGTGCCAGCAGTACGCCGGGACAGGGAGGCAATGAAAAACTGTTTTTT. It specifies CASSTPGQGGNEKLFF.

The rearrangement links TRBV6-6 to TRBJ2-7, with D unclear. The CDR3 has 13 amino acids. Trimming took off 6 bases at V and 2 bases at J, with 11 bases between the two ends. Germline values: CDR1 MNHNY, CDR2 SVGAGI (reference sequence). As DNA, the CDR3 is TGTGCCAGCAGAGGGCAGCTCACCTACGAGCAGTACTTC. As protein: CASRGQLTYEQYF.

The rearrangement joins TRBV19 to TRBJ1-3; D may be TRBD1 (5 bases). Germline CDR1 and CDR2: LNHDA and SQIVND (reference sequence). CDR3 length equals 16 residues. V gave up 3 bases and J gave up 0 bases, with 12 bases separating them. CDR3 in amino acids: CASSMGDETSGNTIYF. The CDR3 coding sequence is TGTGCCAGTAGTATGGGGGACGAGACCTCTGGAAACACCATATATTTT.

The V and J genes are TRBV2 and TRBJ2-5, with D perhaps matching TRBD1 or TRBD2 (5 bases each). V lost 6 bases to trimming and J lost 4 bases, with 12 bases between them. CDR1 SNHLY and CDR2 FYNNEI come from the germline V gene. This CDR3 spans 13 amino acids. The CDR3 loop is CASSAGTIETQYF. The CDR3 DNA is TGTGCCAGCAGCGCCGGGACCATAGAGACCCAGTACTTC.

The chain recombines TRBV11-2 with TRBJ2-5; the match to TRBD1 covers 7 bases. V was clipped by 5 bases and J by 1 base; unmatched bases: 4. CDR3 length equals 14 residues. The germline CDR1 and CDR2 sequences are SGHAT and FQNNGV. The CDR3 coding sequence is TGTGCCAGCAGCCCTCAGGGGGTCCAAGAGACCCAGTACTTC. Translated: CASSPQGVQETQYF.

The chain's CDR3 is CASSSGQPGPYEQYF. The CDR3 region has the DNA TGTGCCAGCAGCTCAGGGCAGCCTGGGCCCTACGAGCAGTACTTC. This chain uses TRBV7-7 with TRBJ2-7; a possible D gene is TRBD1 (5 bases). V was trimmed by 4 bases and J by 2 bases, leaving 15 bases between them. The CDR3 sequence is 15 residues long. Germline V gene data show CDR1 as SSHAT and CDR2 as FNYEAQ (reference sequence).

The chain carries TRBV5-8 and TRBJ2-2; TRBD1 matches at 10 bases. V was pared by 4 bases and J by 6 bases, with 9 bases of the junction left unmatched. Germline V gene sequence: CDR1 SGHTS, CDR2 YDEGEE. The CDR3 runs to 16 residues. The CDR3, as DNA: TGTGCCAGCAGCATGTCCCGGGACAGGGGTGCCGGGGAGCTGTTTTTT. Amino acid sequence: CASSMSRDRGAGELFF.

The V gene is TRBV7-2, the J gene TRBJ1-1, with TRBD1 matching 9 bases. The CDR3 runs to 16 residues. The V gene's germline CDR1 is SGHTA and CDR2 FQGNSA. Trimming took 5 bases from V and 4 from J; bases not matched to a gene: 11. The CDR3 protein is CASSTPGQGRGTEAFF. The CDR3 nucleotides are TGTGCCAGCAGCACGCCGGGACAGGGCCGTGGCACTGAAGCTTTCTTT.

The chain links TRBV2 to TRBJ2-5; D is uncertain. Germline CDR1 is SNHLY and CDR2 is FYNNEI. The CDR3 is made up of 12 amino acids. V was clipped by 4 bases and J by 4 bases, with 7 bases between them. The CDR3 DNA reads TGTGCCAGCAGTGCTTATGGAGAGACCCAGTACTTC. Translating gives CASSAYGETQYF.

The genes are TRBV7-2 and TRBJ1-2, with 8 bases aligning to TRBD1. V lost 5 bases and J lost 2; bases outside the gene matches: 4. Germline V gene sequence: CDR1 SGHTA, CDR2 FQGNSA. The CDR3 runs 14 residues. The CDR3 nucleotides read TGTGCCAGCAGCCCAGGACAGGGCAACTATGGCTACACCTTC. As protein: CASSPGQGNYGYTF. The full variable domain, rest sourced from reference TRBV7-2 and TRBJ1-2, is GAGVSQSPSNKVTEKGKDVELRCDPISGHTALYWYRQSLGQGLEFLIYFQGNSAPDKSGLPSDRFSAERTGGSVSTLTIQRTQQEDSAVYLCASSPGQGNYGYTFGSGTRLTVV.